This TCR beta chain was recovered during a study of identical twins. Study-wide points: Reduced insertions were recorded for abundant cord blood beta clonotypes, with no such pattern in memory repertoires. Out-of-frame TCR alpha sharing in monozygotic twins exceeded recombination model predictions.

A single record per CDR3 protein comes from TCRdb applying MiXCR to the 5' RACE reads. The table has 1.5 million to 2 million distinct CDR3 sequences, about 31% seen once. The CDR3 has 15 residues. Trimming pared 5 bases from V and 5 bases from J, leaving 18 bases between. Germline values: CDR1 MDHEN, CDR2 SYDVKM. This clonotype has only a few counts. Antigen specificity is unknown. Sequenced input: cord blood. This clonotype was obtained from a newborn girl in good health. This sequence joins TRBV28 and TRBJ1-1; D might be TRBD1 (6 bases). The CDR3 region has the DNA TGTGCCAGCAGTCCGGCTGTCTACAGGGTAACTGAAGCTTTCTTT. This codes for CASSPAVYRVTEAFF.